This T cell receptor beta chain came from a study of blood T cells in healthy people across ages (dated by TCRdb to between 2014 and 2017). Study-level background: In model experiments, template switching captured roughly one uniquely barcoded TCR beta cDNA molecule for every two T cells. The study measured age-related changes in TCR beta repertoire diversity using deep sequencing normalized with unique cDNA molecular identifiers. The donors were split into four age groups: young (average 16 years), middle-aged (roughly 39), aged (roughly 60) and long-lived (under 85). Using the same blood draw, the study looked at two additional independent replicas of 1 million unique cDNA reads for two donors, one aged 18 to 30 and the other aged 80 or older.

This clonotype was seen only a few times. What antigen it recognizes has not been identified. Within one base of it there is no much larger clone, and no base qualities were kept. Donors were 35 to 40 systemically healthy Caucasian individuals from Russia aged roughly 6 to 95 years. Each donor gave about 11 milliliters of peripheral blood, drawn into EDTA-treated Vacutainer tubes. Ficoll-Paque density-gradient centrifugation was used to isolate PBMCs, with at least 7 million per sample. Trizol reagent was used to extract total RNA from PBMCs, with at least 6 micrograms per sample. For every donor, flow cytometry on a PBMC aliquot measured the percentage of naive CD45RAhigh/CD27high T cells. CDR3 length: 9 amino acids, cysteine to phenylalanine. Solely the CDR3 DNA is kept, with 27 bases framed from the first base. The germline V gene (reference sequence) gives CDR1 as DFQATT and CDR2 as SNEGSKA. Library construction relied on 5' RACE. This sample was sequenced with an Illumina HiSeq 2500. The second PCR ran for roughly 7 to 11 cycles and used a J-beta primer mix along with a sample-barcoded 5' primer. Each TCR beta cDNA molecule received a unique molecular identifier from a template-switch 5' adaptor carrying 12 random nucleotides. Each sample yielded at least 2.5 million CDR3-containing paired-end reads. First-strand cDNA synthesis was performed from all RNA using the Mint cDNA synthesis kit, with priming by a TRBC-specific oligonucleotide. After uracil-DNA glycosylase treatment, a first 18-cycle PCR used universal primers M1SS and BC2_uni_R on all cDNA. From the authors' description of their analysis: For normalization, 1 million high-quality reads were randomly selected from each sample, with every read carrying a distinct molecular identifier. Instead of being binned into consensus sequences, reads that shared molecular identifiers were thrown out. MiTCR, with a Q25 quality threshold and the strictest error-elimination algorithm, was used for CDR3 identification, clonotype clustering and error correction. A nonparametric unseen species model with Euler transformation was used to estimate a lower bound on total TCR beta diversity. Clones were called with MiXCR by TCRdb after fastp trimmed the public reads at Q25, and only in-frame beta chains were retained. All rows with the same CDR3 protein become a single entry with the most common DNA and genes. What appears here as the V and J calls and clone size reflects TCRdb's work, not the paper's. The sample table contains roughly 550,000 distinct CDR3 sequences; only one count was recorded for around 24% of them. Jointly, the top ten make up around 10% of the sample.

What the work shows at the level of the full study, not this receptor alone: Observed TCR beta diversity per million T cells fell roughly linearly with age, and a significant reduction was already apparent by age around 36. There was a strong correlation between observed TCR beta diversity and the percentage of naive T cells measured by flow cytometry. Estimates of total diversity from one million sequenced T cells were regarded as lower bounds and underestimates. Since profiling was done on bulk unsorted PBMCs, naive and antigen-experienced compartments could not be conclusively compared. Compared with the aged group, more naive CD4+ T cells, fewer expanded clones and increased TCR diversity were shown by the long-lived group, suggesting age selection. Donor CMV infection status was unknown, potentially confounding age-related changes in expanded clonotypes.

Another study also made use of these data, one on T cells of mothers and their children. The second study, in turn, reports: The donors were nine systemically healthy Caucasian individuals, made up of three mothers and their six children. cDNA synthesis used all of the extracted RNA, with 1.5 ug of RNA in each 15 ul reaction. In the second PCR, the M1S primer added sample barcodes and 2-4 random nucleotides. More than 8 million TCR beta CDR3 reads were obtained from each mother, and some 3.2 million reads were obtained from each child. In both related and unrelated pairs, thymic selection shapes the output of TCR recombination in a similar way, with inherited differences having only a minor effect. Normalized repertoire overlap in related mother-child pairs was always slightly higher than in unrelated mother-child pairs, but the difference was never significant. No persistent microchimeric T cell clones were found, with a detection sensitivity of roughly 100 clones per million clonotypes. In the study, deep NGS was used to compare the TCR beta repertoires of mothers and children, and features distinguishing related mother-child pairs from unrelated individuals were sought. The mean age was about 38 +/- 4 years for the mothers and around 10 +/- 4 years for the children. After adapter ligation with NEBNext reagents, the libraries were sequenced on Illumina HiSeq 2000 with 100+100 nt paired-end reads. To prevent cross-contamination, the mother and child libraries were prepared one month apart and sequenced in separate runs. Each donor had between roughly 500,000 and 2,200,000 distinct TCR beta clonotypes identified. Naive TCR beta clonotypes were estimated from low-frequency clonotypes matched to each donor's FACS-determined naive share, without sorting.

The sequence came from a boy aged 5-17 years in good health. Sequenced material: blood. This sequence uses TRBV20-1 and TRBJ2-7, with the D gene tentatively TRBD1 or TRBD2, based on 5 matching bases in each. The nucleotide sequence reads TGCTGCGTGGGGGACGAGCAGTACTTC. It codes for CCVGDEQYF.